This entry lists 25 T cell receptor beta chains sequenced from one sample in a study of cytomegalovirus exposure and HLA in healthy donors. 13 Jbeta primers and 60 Vbeta primers were used for the PCR. TCRdb's table, derived via immunoSEQ multiplex PCR, lists solely in-frame clones and lacks some. Altogether about 160,000 clones are present, 60% to 80% being singletons, with the ten largest covering around 1%. The sample taken for sequencing was PBMCs. The receptors come from a woman between 45 and 60 years old in good health and CMV-seropositive.

The chain is built from TRBV4-1 and TRBJ1-2; 9 bases line up with TRBD1. There are 15 residues in the CDR3. J lost 3 bases, V lost 2 bases, and 4 bases had no gene match. The germline gives CDR1 MGHRA, CDR2 YSYEKL. CDR3 nucleotide sequence: TGCGCCAGCAGCCAAAGGGACAGGGAAGACTATGGCTACACCTTC. It specifies CASSQRDREDYGYTF.

The chain couples TRBV6-1 to TRBJ1-3, with a tentative D call TRBD1 (5 bases). Trimming cost V 6 bases and J 2 bases, with 14 bases left between them. CDR1 is MNHNS, CDR2 SASEGT, per germline. The CDR3 contains 15 residues. In nucleotides, the CDR3 is TGTGCCAGCAGCTTCACGACAGTACCTGGAAACACCATATATTTT. Translated, it gives CASSFTTVPGNTIYF.

The V gene is TRBV5-4, the J gene TRBJ1-4; 8 nucleotides match TRBD1. Trimming at V came to 0 bases and at J to 8 bases, leaving 15 bases not matched to a gene. There are 18 residues in the CDR3. Per germline, CDR1 SGHNT and CDR2 YYREEE (reference sequence). CDR3 region: CASSLVRAGGDLGEKLFF. DNA of the CDR3: TGTGCCAGCAGCTTGGTTCGGGCAGGGGGCGATCTGGGCGAAAAACTGTTTTTT.

V and J are TRBV13 and TRBJ2-3; 13 bases map to TRBD2. Trimming cost V 3 bases and J 6 bases; bases outside gene matches: 6. Germline lookup yields CDR1 PRHDT and CDR2 FYEKMQ (reference sequence). The CDR3 totals 16 residues. The CDR3, as DNA: TGTGCCAGCAGCTTTTGGACTAGCGGGGGTGGGGATACGCAGTATTTT. As protein: CASSFWTSGGGDTQYF.

The chain uses TRBV5-1 and TRBJ2-7; the D gene is possibly TRBD1 (5 bases). Trimming pared 3 bases from V and 6 bases from J, leaving 22 bases between. CDR1 and CDR2 from the germline V gene are SGHRS and YFSETQ. This CDR3 has 16 amino acids. CDR3 DNA: TGCGCCAGCAGCTCCATAAGCCAAGGGGCAGTCCGCGAGCAGTACTTC. Protein sequence: CASSSISQGAVREQYF.

V gene TRBV5-4 combines with J gene TRBJ1-1; possible D gene TRBD1, 6 bases. Per the germline V gene, CDR1 is SGHNT and CDR2 is YYREEE (reference sequence). The ends were cut back, 4 bases at V and 5 bases at J, with 12 bases in the middle. The CDR3 has 13 residues. In DNA, the CDR3 is TGTGCCAGCAGCGGCAGGGGAGGGACTGAAGCTTTCTTT. Translation: CASSGRGGTEAFF.

The CDR3 nucleotides read TGTGCCACCAGCAGAGAGACTAACTCTGGGGCCAACGTCCTGACTTTC. Translating it yields CATSRETNSGANVLTF. The V gene is TRBV15, the J gene TRBJ2-6; D is possibly TRBD2 (5 bases). V lost 0 bases and J lost 0, with 6 bases in between. CDR1 and CDR2 (germline): LNHNV, YYDKDF (reference sequence). There are 16 residues in the CDR3. Full variable domain (rest looked up from reference TRBV15 and TRBJ2-6): DAMVIQNPRYQVTQFGKPVTLSCSQTLNHNVMYWYQQKSSQAPKLLFHYYDKDFNNEADTPDNFQSRRPNTSFCFLDIRSPGLGDTAMYLCATSRETNSGANVLTFGAGSRLTVL.

The rearrangement joins TRBV9 to TRBJ2-2; TRBD1 matches at 10 bases. V dropped 1 base and J dropped 4; count of bases not matched to a gene: 4. The CDR3 contains 16 residues. Germline CDR1 reads SGDLS; CDR2 reads YYNGEE. The CDR3 DNA reads as TGTGCCAGCAGCGTAATGGGACAGGGGAGCACCGGGGAGCTGTTTTTT. Amino acid sequence: CASSVMGQGSTGELFF.

In this sample, this clone turned up once. The gene calls are TRBV5-6 and TRBJ1-6; D remains unclear. The CDR3 is made up of 14 amino acids. The V and J ends lost 2 bases and 9 bases respectively, with 12 bases between them. Germline V CDR1 and CDR2: SGHDT, YYEEEE. CDR3 region: CASSFTMAGSPLHF. The CDR3, as DNA: TGTGCCAGCAGCTTCACAATGGCGGGTTCACCCCTCCACTTT.

This clone was recorded once. The CDR3 loop is CASSLQDTGELFF. The CDR3 nucleotides are TGTGCCAGCAGCCTCCAGGACACCGGGGAGCTGTTTTTT. This chain uses TRBV28 with TRBJ2-2; D is undetermined. This CDR3 has 13 amino acids. Trimming shortened V by 6 bases and J by 3 bases, and 8 bases separated the two germline ends. Germline-derived CDR1 and CDR2 are MDHEN and SYDVKM.

The chain combines TRBV6-6 with TRBJ1-4; D is undetermined. This CDR3 has 15 amino acids. V was trimmed by 7 bases and J by 4 bases, leaving 16 bases between them. Germline CDR1 and CDR2: MNHNY and SVGAGI (reference sequence). CDR3 residues: CASTPGRLINEKLFF. Here the CDR3 DNA reads TGTGCCAGCACCCCCGGGAGACTGATTAATGAAAAACTGTTTTTT.

This clone was counted between two and nine times. The chain uses TRBV5-1 and TRBJ2-7; 7 nucleotides agree with TRBD1. After removal of 4 bases from V and 5 bases from J, the junction contained 9 bases not matched to a gene. Looked up from germline, CDR1 is SGHRS and CDR2 is YFSETQ. The CDR3 has 14 amino acids. The CDR3 sequence is CASSPNRGRNEQYF. CDR3 nucleotides: TGCGCCAGCAGCCCTAACAGGGGCCGGAACGAGCAGTACTTC.

V and J are TRBV11-2 and TRBJ2-1; perhaps TRBD1 as D (5 bases). The V end lost 2 bases, the J end lost 10 bases, and 15 bases lay between the germline ends. Germline V gene lookup returns CDR1 SGHAT and CDR2 FQNNGV. This CDR3 has 14 residues. CDR3 nucleotide sequence: TGTGCCAGCAGCTTATTCAGGGCCCTTGACGAGCAGTTCTTC. Protein product: CASSLFRALDEQFF.

This clone was counted a few times. The V gene is TRBV25-1, the J gene TRBJ2-5, with TRBD2 identical over 7 bases. CDR1 MGHDK and CDR2 SYGVNS come from the germline V gene. The CDR3 length is 18 residues. V was clipped by 3 bases and J by 1 base; unmatched bases: 14. The CDR3 spells CASSDYFWSGEGQETQYF. For the CDR3, the DNA is TGTGCCAGCAGTGATTACTTCTGGTCCGGGGAGGGCCAAGAGACCCAGTACTTC.

The chain carries TRBV4-1 and TRBJ2-5, with D unclear. The CDR3 runs to 15 residues. Per germline, CDR1 MGHRA and CDR2 YSYEKL. Trimming shortened V by 0 bases and J by 2 bases, and 10 bases separated the two germline ends. For the CDR3, the DNA is TGCGCCAGCAGCCAAGACCCCGGTAAACAAGAGACCCAGTACTTC. This encodes CASSQDPGKQETQYF.

This chain links TRBV27 with TRBJ1-2; D not certain. The germline V gene encodes CDR1 MNHEY and CDR2 SMNVEV (reference sequence). V dropped 4 bases and J dropped 8 bases, with 17 bases sitting between them. The CDR3 is 14 amino acids. Here the CDR3 reads CASSSIDGEKGYTF. CDR3 bases: TGTGCCAGCAGTTCTATTGACGGGGAAAAAGGCTACACCTTC.

The J gene is TRBJ2-2, the V gene TRBV5-4, with D uncertain. Per the germline V gene, CDR1 is SGHNT and CDR2 is YYREEE (reference sequence). V lost 4 bases, J lost 3 bases, and 16 bases lay in between. The CDR3 loop spans 16 amino acids. This chain's CDR3 is CASSQGDWRDTGELFF. In nucleotides, the CDR3 is TGTGCCAGCAGCCAAGGAGACTGGCGAGACACCGGGGAGCTGTTTTTT.

The chain carries TRBV7-2 and TRBJ2-7; 7 nucleotides match TRBD2. Germline-derived CDR1 and CDR2 are SGHTA and FQGNSA. V dropped 7 bases and J dropped 2; count of bases not matched to a gene: 8. The CDR3 has 14 amino acids. The CDR3 DNA reads as TGTGCCAGCAAATGGGGGGGAGGGGCCTACGAGCAGTACTTC. Translation gives CASKWGGGAYEQYF.

The chain links TRBV5-4 to TRBJ1-2; 9 bases are a match to TRBD1. The germline V gene encodes CDR1 SGHNT and CDR2 YYREEE (reference sequence). V shed 6 bases and J 2 bases; nucleotides not matched to a gene: 11. The CDR3 covers 16 residues. The CDR3 here is CASTRGTGRENYGYTF. Here the CDR3 DNA reads TGTGCCAGCACTCGGGGGACAGGGAGGGAAAACTATGGCTACACCTTC.

This chain uses TRBV4-1 with TRBJ2-7; the match to TRBD2 covers 8 bases. Losses at the gene ends were 0 bases for V and 2 bases for J; bases not matched to a gene: 12. The CDR3 length is 18 residues. The germline V gene has CDR1 MGHRA and CDR2 YSYEKL. In DNA form, the CDR3 reads TGCGCCAGCAGCCAAGAGGTACTAGCGGAAATGAGGACCTACGAGCAGTACTTC. It encodes CASSQEVLAEMRTYEQYF.

On this clone: The same CDR3 can be traced to other DNA sequences in this sample. The chain carries TRBV29-1 and TRBJ1-1; D unclear. Germline V gene sequence: CDR1 SQVTM, CDR2 ANQGSEA. V was cut by 4 bases and J by 2 bases, with 8 bases left in between. The CDR3 covers 12 residues. CDR3 loop: CSVGGGNTEAFF. CDR3 nucleotide sequence: TGCAGCGTTGGGGGAGGAAACACTGAAGCTTTCTTT.

The gene calls are TRBV25-1 and TRBJ1-1; D gene uncertain. Per germline, CDR1 MGHDK and CDR2 SYGVNS. V was pared by 3 bases and J by 9 bases, with 14 bases between. This CDR3 is 13 amino acids long. The CDR3 nucleotides read TGTGCCAGCAGTGACGATCTCGGAGGTAAAGCTTTCTTT. Protein sequence: CASSDDLGGKAFF.

The chain carries TRBV5-1 and TRBJ2-1; 7 bases align to TRBD2. This CDR3 has 14 amino acids. CDR1 SGHRS and CDR2 YFSETQ come from the germline V gene. The ends lost 0 bases at V and 7 bases at J; junction bases unmatched: 4. The CDR3 DNA is TGCGCCAGCAGCTTGGCAGCGGGGTATAATGAGCAGTTCTTC. Protein product: CASSLAAGYNEQFF. Filled out from reference TRBV5-1 and TRBJ2-1, the complete variable domain reads KAGVTQTPRYLIKTRGQQVTLSCSPISGHRSVSWYQQTPGQGLQFLFEYFSETQRNKGNFPGRFSGRQFSNSRSEMNVSTLELGDSALYLCASSLAAGYNEQFFGPGTRLTVL.

This chain joins TRBV30 and TRBJ1-5, with D maybe TRBD1 (6 bases). This CDR3 contains 17 residues. CDR1 and CDR2 from the germline V gene are GTSNPN and SVGIG (reference sequence). Trimming shortened V by 2 bases and J by 3 bases, and 20 bases separated the two germline ends. The DNA of the CDR3 is TGTGCCTGGAGTTTCCCCCGGGGGGGGGCGAACAATCAGCCCCAGCATTTT. As protein: CAWSFPRGGANNQPQHF.

The chain has TRBV11-2 and TRBJ1-1; the D is unclear. V lost 0 bases and J 11 bases, leaving 16 bases between the germline ends. The germline V gene encodes CDR1 SGHAT and CDR2 FQNNGV. The CDR3 contains 14 residues. The CDR3 reads CASSLEVSRPGAFF. The CDR3, as DNA: TGTGCCAGCAGCTTAGAAGTTTCCAGGCCGGGGGCTTTCTTT.